Listed below are T cell receptor beta chains from one sample, sequenced in a study of CD8 T cells in ankylosing spondylitis. TCRdb used MiXCR to reprocess the 5' RACE reads, holding one entry per CDR3 protein. The table has approximately 500,000 distinct CDR3 sequences, roughly an eighth seen once. Sequenced input: blood, either unsorted or a sorted T cell fraction (not recorded which). These receptors were taken from a male donor with ankylosing spondylitis. Each CDR3 is given with its conserved first and last residue. D genes are given only for firm matches. Size values are once, few and many counts, or a class for expanded clones, and some rows have none.

v_gene	j_gene	abundance	d_gene	CDR3nt	CDR3aa
TRBV24-1	TRBJ2-2	-	TRBD2	TGTGCCACCAGTGATATCTATGGAAGGACTAGCGCCTCCCCCGGGGAGCTGTTTTTT	CATSDIYGRTSASPGELFF
TRBV15	TRBJ2-3	few	-	TGTGCCACCAGCAGAGTCGCGACTGGCGCAGATACGCAGTATTTT	CATSRVATGADTQYF
TRBV3-1	TRBJ1-1	many	-	TGTGCCAGCAGCCACGTACAGGAGGAAGCTTTCTTT	CASSHVQEEAFF
TRBV3-1	TRBJ2-1	few	-	TGTGCCAGCAGCCAAGGGGACCTCTACAATGAGCAGTTCTTC	CASSQGDLYNEQFF
TRBV7-2	TRBJ2-7	-	-	TGTGCCAGCAGCTTAGGTGGGCAGACAACCTACGAGCAGTACTTC	CASSLGGQTTYEQYF
TRBV11-2	TRBJ2-3	-	TRBD2	TGTGCCAGCAGCTTAAAGCGGGAGGCCCCGACGGATACGCAGTATTTT	CASSLKREAPTDTQYF
TRBV19	TRBJ2-3	-	-	TGTGCCAGTAGTATCCTGCTCACAGATACGCAGTATTTT	CASSILLTDTQYF
TRBV5-6	TRBJ1-1	-	TRBD1	TGTGCCAGCGGAATTCAAGGGGGCATGGCTGGCACTGAAGCTTTCTTT	CASGIQGGMAGTEAFF
TRBV15	TRBJ2-1	-	-	TGTGCCACCAGCAGAGATAGACAGGCCAATGAGCAGTTCTTC	CATSRDRQANEQFF
TRBV24-1	TRBJ2-6	once	TRBD1	TGTGCCACCAGCCCACCGGGACAGGGAACTTCTGGGGCCAACGTCCTGACTTTC	CATSPPGQGTSGANVLTF
TRBV9	TRBJ2-1	few	TRBD2	TGTGCCAGCAGCGTAAGGGGGAGTGTCCAAGCGGGAGGGCCGGGCTCCTACAATGAGCAGTTCTTC	CASSVRGSVQAGGPGSYNEQFF
TRBV10-3	TRBJ2-1	-	-	TGTGCCATCGCCAGCTCCTACAATGAGCAGTTCTTC	CAIASSYNEQFF
TRBV7-2	TRBJ1-4	few	-	TGTGCCAGCAGCATCAGGGGAGCCAATGAAAAACTGTTTTTT	CASSIRGANEKLFF
TRBV7-9	TRBJ2-3	few	TRBD2	TGTGCCAGCAGCTTCAGCGGGAGACGACCCACAGATACGCAGTATTTT	CASSFSGRRPTDTQYF
TRBV7-9	TRBJ2-6	few	-	TGTGCCAGCAGCTCCGGGGCCCAATCTGGGGCCAACGTCCTGACTTTC	CASSSGAQSGANVLTF
TRBV19	TRBJ1-1	few	TRBD1	TGTGCCAGTAGTACCCCGGACAGGTTTAATGAAGCTTTCTTT	CASSTPDRFNEAFF
TRBV12-3/TRBV12-4	TRBJ2-5	few	-	TGTGCCAGCAGTTTAGCCGTCGGATCAGTAAAGACCCAGTACTTC	CASSLAVGSVKTQYF
TRBV12-3/TRBV12-4	TRBJ2-2	few	-	TGTGCCAGCAGTTTTAGGCTAGCAGACAACACCGGGGAGCTGTTTTTT	CASSFRLADNTGELFF
TRBV12-3/TRBV12-4	TRBJ2-1	-	-	TGTGCCAGCAGTTTAACTCGCTCCTACAATGAGCAGTTCTTC	CASSLTRSYNEQFF
TRBV29-1	TRBJ2-3	many	-	TGCAGCGTTGAAAGGGGATTGGGCACAGATACGCAGTATTTT	CSVERGLGTDTQYF
TRBV3-1	TRBJ1-1	-	-	TGTGCCAGCAGCCATGGGGGGCTCAGGACTGAAGCTTTCTTT	CASSHGGLRTEAFF
TRBV5-1	TRBJ1-1	few	-	TGCGCCAGCAGCTTAGCAGGGGTGGACACTGAAGCTTTCTTT	CASSLAGVDTEAFF
TRBV20-1	TRBJ2-7	-	-	TGCAGTGCTAGAGATCTGTTAGGCCGGACAGCCTACGAGCAGTACTTC	CSARDLLGRTAYEQYF
TRBV20-1	TRBJ2-6	-	-	TGCAGCGCAGGAGGGAGGTCTGGGGCCAACGTCCTGACTTTC	CSAGGRSGANVLTF
TRBV6-5	TRBJ1-1	-	TRBD1	TGTGCCAGCCGTTCCCGGTCCGGGACAGGGTCCGTGAACACTGAAGCTTTCTTT	CASRSRSGTGSVNTEAFF
TRBV10-3	TRBJ2-2	many	-	TGTGCCATCAGTACACCCGGGAAGAACACCGGGGAGCTGTTTTTT	CAISTPGKNTGELFF
TRBV5-1	TRBJ2-2	many	-	TGCGCCAGCAGCTTGGCCCGACAAACCAGGGCCGAAAGAGGAGGCGGGGAGCTGTTTTTT	CASSLARQTRAERGGGELFF
TRBV4-2	TRBJ1-2	-	TRBD1	TGTGCCAGCAGCCAAGATGTCGTGACAGGGAGAGGCTACACCTTC	CASSQDVVTGRGYTF
TRBV20-1	TRBJ2-1	-	TRBD1	TGCAGTGCGGGGACAGACCTCTACGGTGAGCAGTTCTTC	CSAGTDLYGEQFF
TRBV12-3/TRBV12-4	TRBJ2-1	-	TRBD2	TGTGCCAGCAGAGCAGCTAGCGGGAGGGCTGACAATGAGCAGTTCTTC	CASRAASGRADNEQFF
TRBV18	TRBJ2-1	-	-	TGTGCCAGCTCACTCCAGGGGGGGCAGTTCTTC	CASSLQGGQFF
TRBV5-1	TRBJ2-6	few	-	TGCGCCAGCAGCTCTACAAGCCCTGGGGCCAACGTCCTGACTTTC	CASSSTSPGANVLTF
TRBV20-1	TRBJ1-5	-	TRBD1	TGCAGTGCTAGAGCTGATTCGGCAGGGGGTCAGCCCCAGCATTTT	CSARADSAGGQPQHF
TRBV11-2	TRBJ1-4	few	-	TGTGCCAGCAGCTTATCGACAGGCAGAGAAAAACTGTTTTTT	CASSLSTGREKLFF
TRBV11-2	TRBJ2-1	-	-	TGTGCCAGCAGCTTAGGGGGTCTAGGAAACTACAATGAGCAGTTCTTC	CASSLGGLGNYNEQFF
TRBV20-1	TRBJ1-4	-	TRBD1	TGCAGTGCTAAAAGGGACAGGGTAAATGAAAAACTGTTTTTT	CSAKRDRVNEKLFF
TRBV29-1	TRBJ2-2	many	-	TGCAGCGCCGAGGGGGTGGCGAGTAGCATCGGGGAGCTGTTTTTT	CSAEGVASSIGELFF
TRBV27	TRBJ1-6	-	TRBD1	TGTGCCAGCAGTCCAGGGACAGGGCGGACAAGTAATTCACCCCTCCACTTT	CASSPGTGRTSNSPLHF
TRBV6-5	TRBJ2-2	-	-	TGTGCCAGCAGTTACATGAGGGGCGCAGGAACCGGGGAGCTGTTTTTT	CASSYMRGAGTGELFF
TRBV24-1	TRBJ2-1	-	-	TGTGCCACCGGGTCCGGGACCCCTTACAATGAGCAGTTCTTC	CATGSGTPYNEQFF
TRBV12-3/TRBV12-4	TRBJ1-1	-	-	TGTGCCAGCAACGAGGGGCTCGGCGATTTAGCTTTCTTC	CASNEGLGDLAFF
TRBV2	TRBJ2-1	-	-	TGTGCCAGCAGTGAAGGTTTAGGGGCCCAGTTCTTC	CASSEGLGAQFF
TRBV19	TRBJ2-6	few	-	TGTGCCAGTAGTTGGGCCTCTGGGGCCAACGTCCTGACTTTC	CASSWASGANVLTF
TRBV5-1	TRBJ2-5	-	-	TGCGCCAGCAGCCGGGCCCGGGGCGAGGAGACCCAGTACTTC	CASSRARGEETQYF
TRBV5-1	TRBJ2-2	many	-	TGCGCCAGCAGCTTGGACGGGAGCCACACCGGGGAGCTGTTTTTT	CASSLDGSHTGELFF
TRBV4-1	TRBJ1-2	-	TRBD1	TGCGCCAGCAGCCTGCCGGACAGGGAAGGTTATGGCTACACCTTC	CASSLPDREGYGYTF
TRBV15	TRBJ2-7	-	-	TGTGCCACCAGCCGTGGGATGGACGAGCAGTACTTC	CATSRGMDEQYF
TRBV24-1	TRBJ2-2	many	-	TGTGCCAGTGAACCGACAGCAAACACCGGGGAGCTGTTTTTT	CASEPTANTGELFF
TRBV5-4	TRBJ2-1	-	TRBD1	TGTGCCAGCAGCCCGGGACAGCATGAGCAGTTCTTC	CASSPGQHEQFF
TRBV5-1	TRBJ2-3	-	TRBD2	TGCGCCAGCAGCTTGGCCAGCGGGAGCGCAGATACGCAGTATTTT	CASSLASGSADTQYF
TRBV29-1	TRBJ2-2	-	TRBD2	TGCAGCGTCCTGACTAGCGGGAGGGCCCACACCGGGGAGCTGTTTTTT	CSVLTSGRAHTGELFF
TRBV5-1	TRBJ2-2	many	-	TGCGCCAGCACCCGCTTTAGTGACAGTTCGAACACCGGGGAGCTGTTTTTT	CASTRFSDSSNTGELFF
TRBV25-1	TRBJ2-3	-	-	TGTGCCAGCAGCCCCACCACGGGCACAGATACGCAGTATTTT	CASSPTTGTDTQYF
TRBV11-2	TRBJ2-1	few	-	TGTGCCAGCAGCCCAAGGGTCGCCTACAATGAGCAGTTCTTC	CASSPRVAYNEQFF
TRBV5-1	TRBJ1-2	-	TRBD1	TGCGCCAGCAGCTTGGCCCAGGGGGCTGGTGGCTACACCTTC	CASSLAQGAGGYTF
TRBV7-2	TRBJ2-3	-	-	TGTGCCAGCAGCCCTGGACAGTCTAGCACAGATACGCAGTATTTT	CASSPGQSSTDTQYF
TRBV15	TRBJ2-7	many	TRBD2	TGTGCCACCAGCAGAGATCTATCGGGAGGACCCTACGAGCAGTACTTC	CATSRDLSGGPYEQYF
TRBV12-3/TRBV12-4	TRBJ1-6	few	-	TGTGCCAGCAGTTTAGCCGGGGGGCGTCAGCATTCACCCCTCCACTTT	CASSLAGGRQHSPLHF
TRBV9	TRBJ1-3	few	-	TGTGCCAGCAGCCCCTGGACAAACCAAGGGGGAAACACCATATATTTT	CASSPWTNQGGNTIYF
TRBV27	TRBJ1-2	-	TRBD1	TGTGCCAGCAAGACAGGGGCGTTAAGTGGCTACACCTTC	CASKTGALSGYTF